This is a list of T cell receptor beta chains from one sample in a study of metastatic and nonmetastatic thyroid tumors. TCRdb reassembled clones from the PCR reads with MiXCR. Here the sample spans about 16,000 clones, about 28% being singletons. Sequenced input: blood. The receptor source for this set is a female donor with papillary thyroid cancer or a benign thyroid nodule (not recorded which). Some clones in this sample may be carry-over from other donors' samples. Each CDR3 is given with its conserved first and last residue. The D gene is left open where the match is weak. Clone size, where shown, is once, few, many, or a class for clones that have expanded.

abundance: -; j_gene: TRBJ2-3; v_gene: TRBV5-1; d_gene: -; CDR3aa: CASSSETTTRYTQYF; CDR3nt: TGCGCCAGCAGCTCGGAGACAACCACCAGGTATACGCAGTATTTT
abundance: -; j_gene: TRBJ1-6; v_gene: TRBV5-1; d_gene: TRBD1; CDR3aa: CASSLEQGATYSPLHF; CDR3nt: TGCGCCAGCAGCTTGGAACAGGGGGCTACGTATTCACCCCTCCACTTT
abundance: -; j_gene: TRBJ1-3; v_gene: TRBV30; d_gene: -; CDR3aa: CACGSSGNTIYF; CDR3nt: TGTGCCTGTGGTAGCTCTGGAAACACCATATATTTT
abundance: medium-sized; j_gene: TRBJ1-1; v_gene: TRBV6-6; d_gene: -; CDR3aa: CASSYVEGTTEAFF; CDR3nt: TGTGCCAGCAGTTATGTCGAGGGGACCACTGAAGCTTTCTTT
abundance: medium-sized; j_gene: TRBJ2-3; v_gene: TRBV12-3/TRBV12-4; d_gene: -; CDR3aa: CASSRQADTQYF; CDR3nt: TGTGCCAGCAGTCGCCAAGCAGATACGCAGTATTTT
abundance: -; j_gene: TRBJ2-3; v_gene: TRBV5-1; d_gene: -; CDR3aa: CASSFVPAEDTQYF; CDR3nt: TGCGCCAGCAGCTTCGTCCCCGCGGAAGATACACAGTATTTT
abundance: once; j_gene: TRBJ1-3; v_gene: TRBV4-2; d_gene: -; CDR3aa: CASSQAGDSSGNTMYF; CDR3nt: TGTGCCAGCAGCCAAGCAGGAGATAGCTCTGGAAACACCATGTATTTT
abundance: -; j_gene: TRBJ1-2; v_gene: TRBV6-1; d_gene: -; CDR3aa: CTSPSGLTNYGYTF; CDR3nt: TGTACCAGCCCCTCAGGCCTTACAAACTATGGCTACACCTTC
abundance: -; j_gene: TRBJ2-7; v_gene: TRBV7-2; d_gene: -; CDR3aa: CASSWTETYEQYF; CDR3nt: TGTGCCAGCAGCTGGACTGAAACCTACGAGCAGTACTTC
abundance: -; j_gene: TRBJ2-7; v_gene: TRBV4-1; d_gene: -; CDR3aa: CASSQDGGFYEQYF; CDR3nt: TGCGCCAGCAGCCAAGATGGAGGATTCTACGAGCAGTACTTC
abundance: many; j_gene: TRBJ2-1; v_gene: TRBV5-5; d_gene: TRBD1; CDR3aa: CASSLFGTGGNEQFF; CDR3nt: TGTGCCAGCAGCTTGTTCGGGACAGGGGGCAATGAGCAGTTCTTC
abundance: medium-sized; j_gene: TRBJ1-1; v_gene: TRBV7-2; d_gene: TRBD1; CDR3aa: CASSSTGGAFRNTEAFF; CDR3nt: TGTGCCAGCAGCTCCACAGGGGGCGCTTTCAGGAACACTGAAGCTTTCTTT
abundance: -; j_gene: TRBJ1-4; v_gene: TRBV5-1; d_gene: -; CDR3aa: CASSPGVPGGNEKLFF; CDR3nt: TGCGCCAGCAGCCCGGGGGTCCCGGGTGGAAATGAAAAACTGTTTTTT
abundance: -; j_gene: TRBJ2-1; v_gene: TRBV20-1; d_gene: TRBD1; CDR3aa: CSAPPGQGEGWDEQFF; CDR3nt: TGCAGTGCTCCGCCAGGACAGGGTGAGGGCTGGGATGAGCAGTTCTTC
abundance: -; j_gene: TRBJ2-6; v_gene: TRBV6-8; d_gene: -; CDR3aa: CASSSSGANVLTF; CDR3nt: TGTGCCAGCAGTTCTTCTGGGGCCAACGTCCTGACTTTC
abundance: medium-sized; j_gene: TRBJ1-2; v_gene: TRBV6-5; d_gene: -; CDR3aa: CASSYSGLDGYTF; CDR3nt: TGTGCCAGCAGTTACTCAGGGTTAGATGGCTACACCTTC
abundance: many; j_gene: TRBJ1-6; v_gene: TRBV3-1; d_gene: -; CDR3aa: CASSLGQSSYNSPLHF; CDR3nt: TGTGCCAGCAGCCTAGGACAGAGCTCCTATAATTCACCCCTCCACTTT
abundance: many; j_gene: TRBJ1-4; v_gene: TRBV28; d_gene: TRBD1; CDR3aa: CASSLGQGANEKLFF; CDR3nt: TGTGCCAGCAGTTTGGGACAGGGGGCTAATGAAAAACTGTTTTTT
abundance: many; j_gene: TRBJ2-4; v_gene: TRBV7-9; d_gene: TRBD1; CDR3aa: CASSSGQGTGAKNIQYF; CDR3nt: TGTGCCAGCAGCTCTGGACAGGGGACGGGAGCCAAAAACATTCAGTACTTC
abundance: -; j_gene: TRBJ2-7; v_gene: TRBV3-1; d_gene: TRBD2; CDR3aa: CASSHAGTSGREQYF; CDR3nt: TGTGCCAGCAGCCATGCCGGGACTAGCGGCCGAGAGCAGTACTTC
abundance: -; j_gene: TRBJ2-7; v_gene: TRBV7-2; d_gene: -; CDR3aa: CASLMGKGYEQYF; CDR3nt: TGTGCCAGTTTAATGGGAAAAGGGTACGAGCAGTACTTC
abundance: -; j_gene: TRBJ2-2; v_gene: TRBV18; d_gene: -; CDR3aa: CASSPTGNPATGELFF; CDR3nt: TGTGCCAGCTCTCCAACGGGCAACCCGGCCACCGGGGAGCTGTTTTTT
abundance: -; j_gene: TRBJ2-3; v_gene: TRBV29-1; d_gene: TRBD2; CDR3aa: CSVERGAGGRADTQYF; CDR3nt: TGCAGCGTTGAGCGTGGTGCGGGAGGTAGGGCAGATACGCAGTATTTT
abundance: -; j_gene: TRBJ2-1; v_gene: TRBV13; d_gene: -; CDR3aa: CASSVSPTREQFF; CDR3nt: TGTGCCAGCTCTGTAAGTCCCACACGTGAGCAGTTCTTC
abundance: few; j_gene: TRBJ1-3; v_gene: TRBV6-1; d_gene: -; CDR3aa: CASSPNGGASGNTIYF; CDR3nt: TGTGCCAGCAGCCCGAACGGGGGCGCCTCTGGAAACACCATATATTTT
abundance: many; j_gene: TRBJ2-3; v_gene: TRBV7-2; d_gene: -; CDR3aa: CASSLSLVLSTDTQYF; CDR3nt: TGTGCCAGCAGCTTATCATTAGTGCTTAGCACAGATACGCAGTATTTT
abundance: few; j_gene: TRBJ2-1; v_gene: TRBV2; d_gene: -; CDR3aa: CASSVTYNERFF; CDR3nt: TGTGCCAGCAGTGTGACGTACAATGAGCGGTTCTTC
abundance: many; j_gene: TRBJ1-2; v_gene: TRBV14; d_gene: -; CDR3aa: CASSQEEKYGYTF; CDR3nt: TGTGCCAGCAGCCAAGAGGAGAAATATGGCTACACCTTC
abundance: medium-sized; j_gene: TRBJ2-1; v_gene: TRBV6-1; d_gene: -; CDR3aa: CASTGEAFGEQFF; CDR3nt: TGTGCCAGCACGGGGGAAGCCTTCGGTGAGCAGTTCTTC
abundance: many; j_gene: TRBJ1-1; v_gene: TRBV5-1; d_gene: -; CDR3aa: CASSLRGGSFTEAFF; CDR3nt: TGCGCCAGCAGCTTGAGGGGGGGCAGTTTCACTGAAGCTTTCTTT
abundance: medium-sized; j_gene: TRBJ1-3; v_gene: TRBV19; d_gene: TRBD1; CDR3aa: CASRSDRGVENTIYF; CDR3nt: TGTGCCAGTAGATCCGACAGGGGCGTTGAAAACACCATATATTTT
abundance: many; j_gene: TRBJ2-1; v_gene: TRBV5-5; d_gene: TRBD1; CDR3aa: CASSLEVVRVGGHNEQFF; CDR3nt: TGTGCCAGCAGCTTGGAGGTTGTTCGGGTAGGGGGCCACAATGAGCAGTTCTTC
abundance: many; j_gene: TRBJ2-1; v_gene: TRBV3-1; d_gene: TRBD2; CDR3aa: CASSQPQRGLSYNEQFF; CDR3nt: TGTGCCAGCAGCCAACCCCAGCGGGGTTTATCCTACAATGAGCAGTTCTTC
abundance: -; j_gene: TRBJ2-1; v_gene: TRBV6-6; d_gene: -; CDR3aa: CASSYSLNEQFF; CDR3nt: TGTGCCAGCAGTTACTCTCTCAATGAGCAGTTCTTC
abundance: many; j_gene: TRBJ2-5; v_gene: TRBV5-6; d_gene: TRBD2; CDR3aa: CASSRTSGGFQETQYF; CDR3nt: TGTGCCAGCAGCAGAACTAGCGGGGGCTTCCAAGAGACCCAGTACTTC
abundance: few; j_gene: TRBJ1-1; v_gene: TRBV6-5; d_gene: -; CDR3aa: CASSYEVNTEAFF; CDR3nt: TGTGCCAGCAGTTACGAGGTGAACACTGAAGCTTTCTTT
abundance: medium-sized; j_gene: TRBJ2-1; v_gene: TRBV7-9; d_gene: -; CDR3aa: CASSFVTVEQFF; CDR3nt: TGTGCCAGCAGTTTCGTTACTGTTGAGCAGTTCTTC
abundance: many; j_gene: TRBJ2-5; v_gene: TRBV11-2; d_gene: -; CDR3aa: CASTVGSSQQETQYF; CDR3nt: TGTGCCAGCACCGTCGGATCTAGCCAACAAGAGACCCAGTACTTC
abundance: many; j_gene: TRBJ2-5; v_gene: TRBV11-2; d_gene: -; CDR3aa: CASSLVYGEETQYF; CDR3nt: TGTGCCAGCAGCCTTGTTTACGGGGAAGAGACCCAGTACTTC
abundance: medium-sized; j_gene: TRBJ2-1; v_gene: TRBV19; d_gene: -; CDR3aa: CASSISGEQFF; CDR3nt: TGTGCCAGTAGTATTTCAGGGGAGCAGTTCTTC
abundance: -; j_gene: TRBJ2-7; v_gene: TRBV7-6; d_gene: TRBD1; CDR3aa: CASSSARDSQSYEQYF; CDR3nt: TGTGCCAGCAGCTCGGCCCGGGACAGCCAGTCCTACGAGCAGTACTTC
abundance: medium-sized; j_gene: TRBJ2-1; v_gene: TRBV10-3; d_gene: TRBD1; CDR3aa: CAIKGQGAHEQFF; CDR3nt: TGTGCCATCAAAGGACAGGGGGCTCATGAGCAGTTCTTC
abundance: many; j_gene: TRBJ2-7; v_gene: TRBV29-1; d_gene: TRBD1; CDR3aa: CSVGTGPYEQYF; CDR3nt: TGCAGCGTTGGGACAGGCCCCTACGAGCAGTACTTC
abundance: many; j_gene: TRBJ2-6; v_gene: TRBV7-3; d_gene: -; CDR3aa: CASSPSVGANVLTF; CDR3nt: TGTGCCAGCAGCCCCTCCGTAGGGGCCAACGTCCTGACTTTC
abundance: medium-sized; j_gene: TRBJ1-1; v_gene: TRBV6-1; d_gene: -; CDR3aa: CASRLNTEAFF; CDR3nt: TGTGCCAGCAGACTTAACACTGAAGCTTTCTTT
abundance: -; j_gene: TRBJ2-7; v_gene: TRBV4-1; d_gene: TRBD1; CDR3aa: CASSQPQGASGEQYF; CDR3nt: TGCGCCAGCAGCCAACCACAGGGGGCATCTGGCGAGCAGTACTTC
abundance: medium-sized; j_gene: TRBJ2-5; v_gene: TRBV5-1; d_gene: -; CDR3aa: CASSLRSTVQETQYF; CDR3nt: TGCGCCAGCAGCTTACGGTCGACAGTACAAGAGACCCAGTACTTC
abundance: -; j_gene: TRBJ2-5; v_gene: TRBV4-1; d_gene: -; CDR3aa: CASSLGDVGQETQYF; CDR3nt: TGCGCCAGCAGCCTAGGGGACGTGGGCCAAGAGACCCAGTACTTC
abundance: -; j_gene: TRBJ2-7; v_gene: TRBV20-1; d_gene: TRBD1; CDR3aa: CSARVGTGGYEQYF; CDR3nt: TGCAGTGCTAGAGTTGGGACAGGGGGCTACGAGCAGTACTTC
abundance: medium-sized; j_gene: TRBJ1-1; v_gene: TRBV5-1; d_gene: -; CDR3aa: CASSYEQGRKAFF; CDR3nt: TGCGCCAGCAGCTATGAACAGGGACGGAAAGCTTTCTTT
abundance: medium-sized; j_gene: TRBJ2-7; v_gene: TRBV15; d_gene: -; CDR3aa: CATSRESGGSYEQYF; CDR3nt: TGTGCCACCAGCAGAGAATCGGGGGGCAGCTACGAGCAGTACTTC
abundance: -; j_gene: TRBJ2-2; v_gene: TRBV6-2/TRBV6-3; d_gene: TRBD2; CDR3aa: CASSSRPGGGELFF; CDR3nt: TGTGCCAGCAGTTCCCGACCGGGGGGCGGGGAGCTGTTTTTT
abundance: -; j_gene: TRBJ2-7; v_gene: TRBV11-3; d_gene: -; CDR3aa: CASSLIPSSYEQYF; CDR3nt: TGTGCCAGCAGCTTAATTCCTTCCTCCTACGAGCAGTACTTC
abundance: -; j_gene: TRBJ2-7; v_gene: TRBV7-8; d_gene: TRBD1; CDR3aa: CASSFDRGRYHEQYF; CDR3nt: TGTGCCAGCAGCTTTGACAGGGGAAGGTACCACGAGCAGTACTTC
abundance: -; j_gene: TRBJ1-3; v_gene: TRBV5-4; d_gene: -; CDR3aa: CASRGNTIYF; CDR3nt: TGTGCCAGCAGAGGAAACACCATATATTTT